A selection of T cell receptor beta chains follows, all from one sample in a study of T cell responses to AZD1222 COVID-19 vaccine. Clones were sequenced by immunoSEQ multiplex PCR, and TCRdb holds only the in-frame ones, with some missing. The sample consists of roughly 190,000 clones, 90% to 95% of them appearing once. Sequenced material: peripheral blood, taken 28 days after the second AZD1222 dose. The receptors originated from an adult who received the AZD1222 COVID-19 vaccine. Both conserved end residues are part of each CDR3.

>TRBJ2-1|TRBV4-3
CASSQDWGSTLYNEQFF
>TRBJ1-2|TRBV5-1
CASSFRGEGNYGYTF
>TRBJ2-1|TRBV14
CASSPTSGDNEQFF
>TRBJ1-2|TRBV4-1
CASSQINARGDGYTF
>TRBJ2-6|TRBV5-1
CASREFISGANVLTF
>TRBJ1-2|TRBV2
CASSGQGLGGYTF
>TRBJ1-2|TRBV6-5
CASSRQGNYGYTF
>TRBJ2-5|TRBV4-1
CASSQESGGGPETQYF
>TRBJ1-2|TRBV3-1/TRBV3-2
CASSLRSNYGYTF
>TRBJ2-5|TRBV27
CASSLRILAGGYQETQYF
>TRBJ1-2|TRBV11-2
CASSLDRRGARGYTF
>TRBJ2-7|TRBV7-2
CASSLVGTGAYEQYF
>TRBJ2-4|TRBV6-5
CASSLGLAGGNIQYF
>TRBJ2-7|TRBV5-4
CASSLALGDPYEQYF
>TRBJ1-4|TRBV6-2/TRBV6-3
CASSAGRITNEKLFF
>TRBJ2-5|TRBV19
CASSMGGTAQETQYF
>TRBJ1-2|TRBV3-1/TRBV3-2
CASSQVRGTGRFYGYTF
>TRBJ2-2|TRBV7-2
CASSAQGTGVPGELFF
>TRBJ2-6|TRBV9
CASSPQDRAGANVLTF
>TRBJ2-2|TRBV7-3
CASSSGSLANTGELFF
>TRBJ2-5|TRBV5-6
CASSLGLGETQYF
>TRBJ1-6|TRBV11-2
CASSLVVTENSPLHF
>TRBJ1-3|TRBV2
CASSPQGNSGNTIYF
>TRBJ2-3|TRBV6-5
CASRPRTGFSDTQYF